This is a list of T cell receptor beta chains from one sample in a study of T cells after posttransplantation cyclophosphamide. TCRdb's copy holds only in-frame clones and misses some; the assay was immunoSEQ multiplex PCR. The profile covers 30,000 to 35,000 clones, none occurring a single time. Sequencing was carried out using PBMCs. The receptors were sampled from a woman under 40 in good health and a related stem cell transplant donor. CDR3s include the opening cysteine and the closing phenylalanine or tryptophan. D genes are given only for firm matches. Some rows have no size entry. The others give once, few or many, or a class for an expanded clone.

TRBJ1-5,TRBV19,few,TRBD1,TGTGCCAGTAGTATAAAGAAAATAGGACAGGGGATCGATCAGCCCCAGCATTTT,CASSIKKIGQGIDQPQHF
TRBJ1-1,TRBV30,many,-,TGTGCCTGGAGTGTACGAGGTCATAAGAACACTGAAGCTTTCTTT,CAWSVRGHKNTEAFF
TRBJ2-2,TRBV14,many,-,TGTGCCAGCAGCCAAGCAGGGGCCCTCGCCGGGGAGCTGTTTTTT,CASSQAGALAGELFF
TRBJ1-2,TRBV6-1,many,-,TGTGCCAGCAGTGAAAGCGGGGGGGGCTACACCTTC,CASSESGGGYTF
TRBJ1-3,TRBV4-1,many,TRBD1,TGCGCCAGCAGCCAACCTCCTCAGGGGGCTGGAAACACCATATATTTT,CASSQPPQGAGNTIYF
TRBJ2-3,TRBV2,many,TRBD2,TGTGCCAGCAGTCTCGGAGCGGGGACAGATACGCAGTATTTT,CASSLGAGTDTQYF
TRBJ2-1,TRBV19,medium-sized,-,TGTGCCAGTAGGAAGATCGCGTTTTTTGGACAAAGCTCCTACAATGAGCAGTTCTTC,CASRKIAFFGQSSYNEQFF
TRBJ1-6,TRBV6-1,many,TRBD1,TGTGCCAGCAGTGTCCAACCTTGGACAGGGAATAATTCACCCCTCCACTTT,CASSVQPWTGNNSPLHF
TRBJ2-1,TRBV7-9,many,TRBD1,TGTGCCAGCAGCTATCGACAGGGGCAGTTCTTC,CASSYRQGQFF
TRBJ1-4,TRBV19,few,-,TGTGCCAGTAGTATAGGGGGGCCCGGATTAGCAACTAATGAAAAACTGTTTTTT,CASSIGGPGLATNEKLFF
TRBJ2-7,TRBV11-2,many,-,TGTGCCAGCAGCTTAGATAGCGGAACTACCTACGAGCAGTACTTC,CASSLDSGTTYEQYF
TRBJ2-3,TRBV11-1,-,-,TGTGCCAGCAGCTTAGATCGGGGTACAACAGATACGCAGTATTTT,CASSLDRGTTDTQYF
TRBJ1-2,TRBV9,few,TRBD1,TGTGCCAGCAGAGAACAGGGGGCGGGCTATGGCTACACCTTC,CASREQGAGYGYTF
TRBJ1-2,TRBV7-2,few,-,TGTGCCAGCAGCTTACAGTGGCAGGCCGTACCTGGCTACACCTTC,CASSLQWQAVPGYTF
TRBJ2-1,TRBV6-2/TRBV6-3,many,TRBD2,TGTGCCAGCAGTTACCGGACTAGCGGGGGCAATGAGCAGTTCTTC,CASSYRTSGGNEQFF
TRBJ1-5,TRBV12-5,many,TRBD1,TGTGCTAGTGGTTTGGTCACAGGGGGCGGACAGCCCCAGCATTTT,CASGLVTGGGQPQHF
TRBJ2-1,TRBV12-3/TRBV12-4,many,-,TGTGCCAGCAGTCGGCGGGGCAATGAGCAGTTCTTC,CASSRRGNEQFF
TRBJ2-5,TRBV11-3,-,TRBD1,TGTGCCAGCAGCCTTACAGGGGGTCCAGAGACCCAGTACTTC,CASSLTGGPETQYF
TRBJ2-3,TRBV6-6,few,-,TGTGCCAGCAGTTATCGTACAGGGAGCACAGATACGCAGTATTTT,CASSYRTGSTDTQYF
TRBJ1-5,TRBV5-1,many,-,TGCGCCAGCAGCTTGGGGGGGACACGCAATCAGCCCCAGCATTTT,CASSLGGTRNQPQHF
TRBJ2-1,TRBV7-2,few,TRBD2,TGTGCCAGCAGTCTTCTAGCGGGGGGTTCCTACAATGAGCAGTTCTTC,CASSLLAGGSYNEQFF
TRBJ2-1,TRBV5-4,many,-,TGTGCCAGCAGCTTGGACAGATACAATGAGCAGTTCTTC,CASSLDRYNEQFF
TRBJ1-2,TRBV5-5,-,TRBD1,TGTGCCAGCGACATGGACAGGGGCTATGGCTACACCTTC,CASDMDRGYGYTF
TRBJ1-2,TRBV9,-,-,TGTGCCAGCAGCCCCAACGTGGGGGGGTCTAACTATGGCTACACCTTC,CASSPNVGGSNYGYTF
TRBJ2-1,TRBV5-1,many,TRBD2,TGCGCCAGCAGCTCCGAGGGGACTAGCGGGGGGACACCCTACAATGAGCAGTTCTTC,CASSSEGTSGGTPYNEQFF
TRBJ2-7,TRBV10-2,many,TRBD1,TGCGCCAGCAGGGACGGACAGGGAACCTACGAGCAGTACTTC,CASRDGQGTYEQYF
TRBJ1-6,TRBV5-4,many,TRBD1,TGTGCCAGCAGCTTGCCGGGACAGGGAGGATCACCCCTCCACTTT,CASSLPGQGGSPLHF
TRBJ2-2,TRBV25-1,few,-,TGTGCCAGCAGAGCCCGGAACACCGGGGAGCTGTTTTTT,CASRARNTGELFF
TRBJ2-3,TRBV19,many,TRBD2,TGTGCCAGTAGTCCGGGACTAGCGGGGGGCACAGATACGCAGTATTTT,CASSPGLAGGTDTQYF
TRBJ2-6,TRBV6-2/TRBV6-3,many,TRBD1,TGTGCCAGTGGGACAGGCCTCTCTGGGGCCAACGTCCTGACTTTC,CASGTGLSGANVLTF
TRBJ2-7,TRBV7-2,many,TRBD2,TGTGCCAGCAGCTTTGGGCTAGCGGGCTCCTACGAGCAGTACTTC,CASSFGLAGSYEQYF
TRBJ1-2,TRBV5-1,many,TRBD1,TGCGCCAGCACCCCAGAGGGGGCCAGTGGCTACACCTTC,CASTPEGASGYTF
TRBJ2-1,TRBV15,-,TRBD2,TGTGCCACCAGCAGAACCCGGGAGGGGGTATCGGAGCAGTTCTTC,CATSRTREGVSEQFF
TRBJ1-2,TRBV6-1,many,TRBD1,TGTGCCAGCAGTAAAGACAGGGGGCTGAACTATGGCTACACCTTC,CASSKDRGLNYGYTF
TRBJ1-5,TRBV4-2,many,-,TGTGCCAGCAGCCAAGACTCGGGGGGGGCTATTGGCAATCAGCCCCAGCATTTT,CASSQDSGGAIGNQPQHF
TRBJ1-5,TRBV10-3,many,-,TGTGCCATCAGTGAACAGGGAAGGGAGCCCCAGCATTTT,CAISEQGREPQHF
TRBJ1-3,TRBV5-5,many,-,TGTGCCAGCAGCTTGGGCAGGGGAAACACCATATATTTT,CASSLGRGNTIYF
TRBJ1-1,TRBV10-3,many,-,TGTGCCATCAGCCCCGACAGGAGGAACACTGAAGCTTTCTTT,CAISPDRRNTEAFF
TRBJ2-2,TRBV7-9,many,-,TGTGCCAGCAGCTTAGGTGTCAGGGGCTCCAGCACCGGGGAGCTGTTTTTT,CASSLGVRGSSTGELFF
TRBJ2-7,TRBV6-2/TRBV6-3,many,TRBD1,TGTGCCAGCGGCACCGGGACAGGGATACCCTACGAGCAGTACTTC,CASGTGTGIPYEQYF
TRBJ2-2,TRBV7-2,-,TRBD1,TGTGCCAGCAGCCCATGGACAGGGGGAGCCACCGGGGAGCTGTTTTTT,CASSPWTGGATGELFF
TRBJ2-1,TRBV6-1,many,-,TGTGCCAGCAGTTCCCAGTACAATGAGCAGTTCTTC,CASSSQYNEQFF
TRBJ2-7,TRBV9,few,-,TGTGCCAGCAGCGTAGGGGACACGGCCTCCTACGAGCAGTACTTC,CASSVGDTASYEQYF
TRBJ1-1,TRBV6-5,-,TRBD1,TGTGCCAGCAGTTTCGGACAGGGTGGGTCGGACACTGAAGCTTTCTTT,CASSFGQGGSDTEAFF
TRBJ2-1,TRBV28,few,TRBD2,TGTGCCAGCAGTTTACTACTAGCGGGCCGCAATGAGCAGTTCTTC,CASSLLLAGRNEQFF
TRBJ1-1,TRBV7-6,many,TRBD1,TGTGCCAGCAGCTTAGGGCAGGGGGCGATGATTGCTTTCTTT,CASSLGQGAMIAFF
TRBJ2-7,TRBV28,many,TRBD1,TGTGCCAGCAGTCCCCCCGGGACAGGACGCTACGAGCAGTACTTC,CASSPPGTGRYEQYF
TRBJ2-7,TRBV7-7,-,-,TGTGCCAGCAGCTTAGGATCGGGTAGCTCCTACGAGCAGTACTTC,CASSLGSGSSYEQYF
TRBJ1-5,TRBV25-1,-,TRBD1,TGTGCCAGCAGTGAAGACAGGGGAGGGAGCAATCAGCCCCAGCATTTT,CASSEDRGGSNQPQHF
TRBJ2-7,TRBV5-1,many,TRBD1,TGCGCCAGCCAAAGGGACAGCTACTACGAGCAGTACTTC,CASQRDSYYEQYF
TRBJ2-3,TRBV6-4,few,TRBD2,TGTGCCAGCAGTGACAGCGCTAGCGGGGGGGATACGCAGTATTTT,CASSDSASGGDTQYF
TRBJ1-6,TRBV28,many,-,TGTGCCAGCAGTTTAGAGGGCCCGAATTCACCCCTCCACTTT,CASSLEGPNSPLHF
TRBJ2-1,TRBV27,many,TRBD2,TGTGCCAGCAGTCAGAAGCGGGGGACCTACAATGAGCAGTTCTTC,CASSQKRGTYNEQFF
TRBJ1-5,TRBV7-2,few,-,TGTGCCAGCAGCTTAGTTGGGGGGGCTGGCAATCAGCCCCAGCATTTT,CASSLVGGAGNQPQHF